The present T cell receptor (beta chain) was sequenced within a study of blood T cells in healthy people across ages. V lost 5 bases, J lost 5 bases, and 12 bases stayed unmatched. CDR3 length equals 16 residues. A second PCR of roughly 7 to 11 cycles used a sample-barcoded 5' primer and a J-beta primer mix. TCRdb fed the 5' RACE reads into MiXCR, producing one record per CDR3 protein. The table lists about 730,000 distinct CDR3 sequences, approximately 43% of them singletons. This chain uses TRBV12-3 or TRBV12-4 with TRBJ2-5; 9 nucleotides match TRBD2. The sequenced sample consisted of blood. The sequence came from a woman aged 55 to 70 in good health. The chain's CDR3 is CASSPIARGGTETQYF. CDR3 nucleotide sequence: TGTGCCAGCAGTCCTATTGCGCGGGGGGGGACTGAGACCCAGTACTTC.